These 13 T cell receptor beta chains were sequenced from one sample in a study of blood T cell repertoires in COVID-19. Clones were sequenced by immunoSEQ multiplex PCR, and TCRdb holds only the in-frame ones, with some missing. The sample has about 150,000 clones, roughly 84% seen once. Sequenced: peripheral blood. These receptors were taken from a woman in her fifties or sixties with acute or convalescent COVID-19.

The chain joins TRBV5-1 to TRBJ1-1, with D perhaps matching TRBD1 (5 bases). This CDR3 has 14 residues. Trimming left V 3 bases short and J 4 bases short, with 13 bases between. The germline V gene has CDR1 SGHRS and CDR2 YFSETQ. The CDR3 DNA follows: TGCGCCAGCAGCTGGGACTCTCCGCGCACTGAAGCTTTCTTT. Its protein product is CASSWDSPRTEAFF.

The chain joins TRBV15 to TRBJ2-7, with 14 bases that match TRBD2. This CDR3 is built from 19 residues. Germline V gene data show CDR1 as LNHNV and CDR2 as YYDKDF (reference sequence). V was pared by 0 bases and J by 2 bases, with 9 bases of the junction left unmatched. The CDR3 DNA reads as TGTGCCACCAGCAGAGATCCACCGGGACTAGCGGGGGAGCCCTACGAGCAGTACTTC. Its translation: CATSRDPPGLAGEPYEQYF.

The J gene is TRBJ2-2, the V gene TRBV5-4, with 8 bases identical to TRBD2. CDR1 and CDR2 (germline): SGHNT, YYREEE (reference sequence). V shed 0 bases, J shed 5 bases, and the junction held 6 bases outside the gene matches. This CDR3 is built from 16 residues. CDR3 region: CASSLAALAETGELFF. Written as DNA, the CDR3 is TGTGCCAGCAGCTTGGCGGCACTAGCGGAGACCGGGGAGCTGTTTTTT.

The CDR3 protein is CASSLREGETQYF. CDR3 nucleotides: TGTGCCAGCAGCTTACGGGAGGGAGAGACCCAGTACTTC. The rearrangement links TRBV7-3 to TRBJ2-5; 8 bases are shared with TRBD2. This CDR3 spans 13 amino acids. Germline loops: CDR1 SGHTA, CDR2 FQGTGA. Losses at the gene ends were 2 bases for V and 4 bases for J; bases not matched to a gene: 0.

This chain uses TRBV3-1 (or the pseudogene TRBV3-2) with TRBJ2-5; possible D gene TRBD1, 6 bases. Trimming shortened V by 0 bases and J by 6 bases, and 8 bases separated the two germline ends. The germline gives CDR1 LGHDT, CDR2 YNNKEL (reference sequence). The CDR3 spans 13 residues. This CDR3 is CASSQEQGKTQYF. In DNA, the CDR3 is TGTGCCAGCAGCCAAGAACAGGGTAAGACCCAGTACTTC.

This clone was seen just once. This chain joins TRBV27 and TRBJ1-2; D is unclear. The CDR3 consists of 15 residues. Trimming shortened V by 6 bases and J by 4 bases, and 18 bases separated the two germline ends. Germline loops: CDR1 MNHEY, CDR2 SMNVEV (reference sequence). CDR3 residues: CASSPARAWGYGYTF. CDR3 coding DNA: TGTGCCAGCAGCCCGGCGAGGGCGTGGGGCTATGGCTACACCTTC.

The table lists this clone with a count of one. This chain joins TRBV6-1 and TRBJ1-2; no clear D gene. CDR3 length: 12 amino acids. Trimming removed 3 bases from V and 7 bases from J, with 9 bases in between. Germline CDR1 and CDR2: MNHNS and SASEGT. The CDR3 DNA is TGTGCCAGCAGTGATGTTTGGGCTGGCTACACCTTC. Residues: CASSDVWAGYTF.

The genes are TRBV15 and TRBJ2-7, with 7 bases matching TRBD1. The CDR3 length is 16 residues. CDR1 is LNHNV and CDR2 is YYDKDF in the germline V gene (reference sequence). The junction had 11 bases not matched to a gene; V was cut back by 0 bases and J by 6 bases. The CDR3 nucleotides read TGTGCCACCAGCAGAGACCCGACAGGGTGGGACGGCGAGCAGTACTTC. It specifies CATSRDPTGWDGEQYF.

Written as DNA, the CDR3 is TGTGCCAGCTCACCGGGACTACTACTCGCCGGGGAGCTGTTTTTT. Translated: CASSPGLLLAGELFF. The rearrangement joins TRBV18 to TRBJ2-2, with 7 bases identical to TRBD2. The CDR3 length is 15 residues. Trimming at V came to 3 bases and at J to 6 bases, leaving 7 bases not matched to a gene. The V gene's germline CDR1 is KGHSH and CDR2 LQKENI.

As DNA, the CDR3 is TGTGCCAGCAGTAAAGGACAGTACACTGAAGCTTTCTTT. Translation gives CASSKGQYTEAFF. This sequence joins TRBV2 and TRBJ1-1; a weak D match, TRBD1 (6 bases). Between the trimmed V and J ends, which lost 5 bases and 3 bases, there was a span of 10 bases. Looked up from germline, CDR1 is SNHLY and CDR2 is FYNNEI. The CDR3 is made up of 13 amino acids.

The CDR3 DNA reads TGTGCCAGCCCCCCCGGAAGGGACAGCGCTTTCCTAGCCAAAAACATTCAGTACTTC. Translated, it gives CASPPGRDSAFLAKNIQYF. This chain uses TRBV21-1 with TRBJ2-4; the listed D gene, TRBD1, was not tested against the DNA. TRBV21-1 is a recognized pseudogene. The CDR3 contains 19 residues.

The chain joins TRBV7-8 to TRBJ1-5; weak D call: TRBD1 (5 bases). The CDR3 length is 14 residues. V was trimmed by 4 bases and J by 4 bases, leaving 11 bases between them. Germline values: CDR1 SGHVS, CDR2 FQNEAQ. CDR3 in DNA: TGTGCCAGCAGCTCCTCAGACAGAAATCAGCCCCAGCATTTT. Protein product: CASSSSDRNQPQHF. Full variable domain (remainder filled in from reference TRBV7-8 and TRBJ1-5): GAGVSQSPRYKVAKRGQDVALRCDPISGHVSLFWYQQALGQGPEFLTYFQNEAQLDKSGLPSDRFFAERPEGSVSTLKIQRTQQEDSAVYLCASSSSDRNQPQHFGDGTRLSIL.

DNA of the CDR3: TGTGCCAGCAGCCAAGCCACAATTGGACAGGGGAACACTGAAGCTTTCTTT. This sequence encodes CASSQATIGQGNTEAFF. V usage is TRBV4-2 and J usage is TRBJ1-1, with 8 bases that match TRBD1. The CDR3 totals 17 residues. CDR1 and CDR2 from the germline V gene are LGHNA and YNFKEQ. V dropped 1 base and J dropped 1; count of bases not matched to a gene: 8.